This T cell receptor (beta chain) was observed in a study of technical replicates of blood from a handful of donors. Only in-frame clones appear in the TCRdb table, and some are missing; sequencing was by immunoSEQ multiplex PCR. The table records 13,000 to 15,000 clones, approximately 80% of them present only once. Sample: PBMCs. This clonotype was obtained from a human donor in good health.

CDR3 region: CASSYSGRRDTQYF. The CDR3, as DNA: TGTGCCAGCAGCTATAGCGGGAGGAGAGATACGCAGTATTTT. The chain has TRBV7-3 and TRBJ2-3; 10 positions agree with TRBD2. The CDR3 totals 14 residues. Trimming took 4 bases from V and 5 from J; bases not matched to a gene: 3. Germline CDR1 is SGHTA and CDR2 is FQGTGA.